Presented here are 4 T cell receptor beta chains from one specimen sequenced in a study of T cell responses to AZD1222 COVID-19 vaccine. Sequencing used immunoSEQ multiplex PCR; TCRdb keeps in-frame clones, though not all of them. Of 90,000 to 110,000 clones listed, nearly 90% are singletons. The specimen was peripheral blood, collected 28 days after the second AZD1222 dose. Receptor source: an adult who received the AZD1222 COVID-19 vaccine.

CDR3 bases: TGTGCCAGCAGTCCGGCGGGGGGGAGGCTCCCCTACTCCTACGAGCAGTACTTC. Translation: CASSPAGGRLPYSYEQYF. The chain joins TRBV7-9 to TRBJ2-7; 9 bases are a match to TRBD2. The trim removed 6 bases at V and 0 bases at J, leaving 15 bases unmatched. The CDR3 covers 18 residues. Germline V gene lookup returns CDR1 SEHNR and CDR2 FQNEAQ (reference sequence).

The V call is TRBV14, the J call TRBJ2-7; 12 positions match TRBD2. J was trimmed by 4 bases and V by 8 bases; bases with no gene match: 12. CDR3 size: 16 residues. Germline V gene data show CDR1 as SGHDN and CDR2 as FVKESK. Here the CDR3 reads CASSTMTSGRPYEQYF. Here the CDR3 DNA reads TGTGCCAGCTCCACGATGACTAGCGGGAGACCTTACGAGCAGTACTTC.

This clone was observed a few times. For the CDR3, the DNA is TGTGCCAGCAGTGCATTCTACGAGCAGTACTTC. It specifies CASSAFYEQYF. The rearrangement joins TRBV25-1 to TRBJ2-7; no firm D call. This CDR3 is 11 amino acids long. Trimming took off 4 bases at V and 3 bases at J, with 4 bases between the two ends. Germline CDR1 MGHDK, CDR2 SYGVNS.

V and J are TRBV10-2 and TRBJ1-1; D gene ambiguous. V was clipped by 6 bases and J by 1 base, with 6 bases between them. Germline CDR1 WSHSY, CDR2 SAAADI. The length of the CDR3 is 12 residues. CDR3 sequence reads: CASRQKNTEAFF. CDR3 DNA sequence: TGCGCCAGCAGACAGAAGAACACTGAAGCTTTCTTT.